One sample yielded the 20 T cell receptor beta chains listed below, sequenced in a study of T cell changes during pregnancy in multiple sclerosis. TCRdb's copy holds only in-frame clones and misses some; the assay was immunoSEQ multiplex PCR. Here the sample spans about 77,000 clones, just over 90% being singletons. The source was peripheral blood, collected after pregnancy. Source of these receptors: a female donor in good health, enrolled as a control in a pregnancy study.

This rearrangement joins TRBV18 to TRBJ2-5, with D possibly matching TRBD2 (6 bases). CDR1 and CDR2 from the germline V gene are KGHSH and LQKENI. This CDR3 is built from 18 residues. Trimming removed 0 bases from V and 1 base from J, with 18 bases in between. CDR3 coding DNA: TGTGCCAGCTCACCACCGTCGGAGGTAGCGGCCTTCCAAGAGACCCAGTACTTC. Protein: CASSPPSEVAAFQETQYF.

V usage is TRBV2 and J usage is TRBJ2-7, with D possibly matching TRBD1 (8 bases). With 4 bases removed from V and 2 bases from J, the gap between germline ends came to 18 bases. In germline, CDR1 is SNHLY, CDR2 FYNNEI. CDR3 size: 16 residues. CDR3 loop: CASSGRGRTGPYEQYF. CDR3 in DNA: TGTGCCAGCAGTGGGCGGGGGCGGACAGGGCCCTACGAGCAGTACTTC. The whole variable domain, filled in from reference TRBV2 and TRBJ2-7, reads EPEVTQTPSHQVTQMGQEVILRCVPISNHLYFYWYRQILGQKVEFLVSFYNNEISEKSEIFDDQFSVERPDGSNFTLKIRSTKLEDSAMYFCASSGRGRTGPYEQYFGPGTRLTVT.

The chain recombines TRBV19 with TRBJ1-6, with D uncertain. V was clipped by 3 bases and J by 7 bases, with 13 bases between them. The length of the CDR3 is 15 residues. In germline, CDR1 is LNHDA, CDR2 SQIVND (reference sequence). The CDR3 reads CASSMGSNLNSPLHF. The CDR3 DNA reads TGTGCCAGTAGTATGGGCAGCAACCTAAATTCACCCCTCCACTTT.

The chain has TRBV7-8 and TRBJ2-5, with TRBD2 matching over 8 bases. The CDR3 runs to 17 residues. CDR1 SGHVS and CDR2 FQNEAQ come from the germline V gene. The V and J ends lost 0 bases and 3 bases, in that order; junction bases with no gene match: 9. The CDR3 here is CASSLAVGGVVKETQYF. Written as DNA, the CDR3 is TGTGCCAGCAGCTTAGCGGTCGGGGGGGTCGTAAAAGAGACCCAGTACTTC. The complete variable domain, with remaining parts taken from reference TRBV7-8 and TRBJ2-5, reads GAGVSQSPRYKVAKRGQDVALRCDPISGHVSLFWYQQALGQGPEFLTYFQNEAQLDKSGLPSDRFFAERPEGSVSTLKIQRTQQEDSAVYLCASSLAVGGVVKETQYFGPGTRLLVL.

The chain links TRBV11-2 to TRBJ2-6; weak D call: TRBD2 (6 bases). CDR3 length: 17 residues. Germline loops: CDR1 SGHAT, CDR2 FQNNGV. Trimming took 2 bases from V and 0 from J, leaving 11 bases between them. The CDR3 DNA reads TGTGCCAGCAGCTTAATGGGACTTCTCTCTGGGGCCAACGTCCTGACTTTC. It translates to CASSLMGLLSGANVLTF.

The chain links TRBV10-3 to TRBJ2-5, with 9 bases matching TRBD1. The V gene end was trimmed by 6 bases and the J gene end by 2 bases; junction bases not matched to a gene: 1. The germline V gene has CDR1 ENHRY and CDR2 SYGVKD. The CDR3 loop spans 13 amino acids. The CDR3 spells CAIRGTGQETQYF. The CDR3, as DNA: TGTGCCATCAGAGGGACAGGGCAAGAGACCCAGTACTTC.

The chain combines TRBV28 with TRBJ2-6; D gene unclear. CDR1 and CDR2 (germline): MDHEN, SYDVKM. The CDR3 is 15 amino acids. V was shortened by 3 bases and J by 0 bases, with 6 bases between the two germline ends. The CDR3 nucleotides read TGTGCCAGCAGTTTGTGGAGCTCTGGGGCCAACGTCCTGACTTTC. Amino acid sequence: CASSLWSSGANVLTF.

The rearrangement uses TRBV7-3 and TRBJ2-5, with D perhaps TRBD1 (5 bases). The V gene's germline CDR1 is SGHTA and CDR2 FQGTGA. Trimming left V 2 bases short and J 4 bases short, with 8 bases between. This CDR3 has 13 amino acids. CDR3 sequence reads: CASSLSRGETQYF. CDR3 DNA: TGTGCCAGCAGCTTATCTAGGGGAGAGACCCAGTACTTC.

The chain couples TRBV7-9 to TRBJ2-1, with D perhaps TRBD2 (6 bases). There are 14 residues in the CDR3. Germline V gene sequence: CDR1 SEHNR, CDR2 FQNEAQ (reference sequence). V was shortened by 1 base and J by 10 bases, with 14 bases between the two germline ends. CDR3 in DNA: TGTGCCAGCAGCTTAGGAAGGGGCGGGATGGAGCAGTTCTTC. Translation gives CASSLGRGGMEQFF.

The chain uses TRBV19 and TRBJ2-2, with D perhaps matching TRBD1 (6 bases). This CDR3 comprises 14 residues. CDR1 and CDR2 (germline): LNHDA, SQIVND (reference sequence). Between the trimmed V and J ends, which lost 7 bases and 0 bases, there was a span of 9 bases. This CDR3 is CASKEGANTGELFF. The CDR3 nucleotides read TGTGCCAGTAAAGAGGGGGCGAACACCGGGGAGCTGTTTTTT. Using reference TRBV19 and TRBJ2-2 for the parts outside the CDR3, the full variable domain is DGGITQSPKYLFRKEGQNVTLSCEQNLNHDAMYWYRQDPGQGLRLIYYSQIVNDFQKGDIAEGYSVSREKKESFPLTVTSAQKNPTAFYLCASKEGANTGELFFGEGSRLTVL.

This clone was observed a handful of times. The germline gene is not matched at one end of the junction; a read error may be the cause. The rearrangement joins TRBV7-7 to TRBJ1-5; weak D call: TRBD1 (6 bases). The CDR3 is 14 amino acids. Per the germline V gene, CDR1 is SSHAT and CDR2 is FNYEAQ (reference sequence). Here the CDR3 reads CASSFHREGQPQHF. DNA of the CDR3: TGTGCTAGCAGCTTCCACAGGGAAGGACAGCCCCAGCATTTT.

The chain joins TRBV7-2 to TRBJ2-7, with 7 bases lining up with TRBD1. The CDR3 has 16 amino acids. V was pared by 5 bases and J by 3 bases, with 13 bases of the junction left unmatched. Germline values: CDR1 SGHTA, CDR2 FQGNSA. The CDR3 region has the DNA TGTGCCAGCAGCCCGCTCAACCAGGGACAGTTCTACGAGCAGTACTTC. Encoded protein: CASSPLNQGQFYEQYF.

V and J are TRBV6-6 and TRBJ2-7; possible D gene TRBD2, 6 bases. The germline V and J ends were trimmed by 4 bases and 4 bases, with 17 bases remaining between them. The CDR3 covers 15 residues. Germline values: CDR1 MNHNY, CDR2 SVGAGI (reference sequence). The CDR3, as DNA: TGTGCCAGCAGTTCTCCGGGAGCTTGGGGTTACGAGCAGTACTTC. Protein sequence: CASSSPGAWGYEQYF.

The rearrangement uses TRBV14 and TRBJ1-4; D gene uncertain. CDR3 length: 13 amino acids. The germline gives CDR1 SGHDN, CDR2 FVKESK. V lost 0 bases, J lost 8 bases, and 7 bases lay in between. This CDR3 reads CASSQEFREKLFF. For the CDR3, the DNA is TGTGCCAGCAGCCAAGAATTTCGGGAAAAACTGTTTTTT.

V gene TRBV19 combines with J gene TRBJ2-1, with D possibly matching TRBD2 (5 bases). This CDR3 region has 14 residues. V gave up 6 bases and J gave up 4 bases, with 13 bases separating them. CDR1 and CDR2 (germline): LNHDA, SQIVND (reference sequence). CDR3 residues: CASRMGSLYNEQFF. The CDR3 DNA reads TGTGCCAGTAGAATGGGGAGTCTTTACAATGAGCAGTTCTTC.

The chain employs TRBV7-2 and TRBJ1-4; D is undetermined. CDR3 size: 14 residues. V was trimmed by 5 bases and J by 6 bases, leaving 13 bases between them. The germline V gene encodes CDR1 SGHTA and CDR2 FQGNSA. This CDR3 reads CASSPIWSDEKLFF. The CDR3 coding sequence is TGTGCCAGCAGCCCCATTTGGAGTGATGAAAAACTGTTTTTT. Using reference TRBV7-2 and TRBJ1-4 for the parts outside the CDR3, the full variable domain is GAGVSQSPSNKVTEKGKDVELRCDPISGHTALYWYRQSLGQGLEFLIYFQGNSAPDKSGLPSDRFSAERTGGSVSTLTIQRTQQEDSAVYLCASSPIWSDEKLFFGSGTQLSVL.

The chain carries TRBV7-2 and TRBJ1-2; unclear D gene. V was clipped by 5 bases and J by 2 bases, with 6 bases between them. The CDR3 is made up of 12 amino acids. Germline V gene data show CDR1 as SGHTA and CDR2 as FQGNSA. The CDR3 DNA reads TGTGCCAGCAGCCAAACAAACTATGGCTACACCTTC. Amino acids: CASSQTNYGYTF.

The chain has TRBV5-1 and TRBJ2-1, with D possibly TRBD2 on 5 matching bases. Trimming cost V 0 bases and J 9 bases, with 16 bases left between them. This CDR3 is 15 amino acids long. From germline, CDR1 is SGHRS and CDR2 YFSETQ. This CDR3 is CASSLEASSNGEQFF. In DNA, the CDR3 is TGCGCCAGCAGCTTGGAAGCTAGCAGTAATGGTGAGCAGTTCTTC.

This clone was recorded once. The chain recombines TRBV7-2 with TRBJ2-2; maybe TRBD1 (6 bases). Germline CDR1 reads SGHTA; CDR2 reads FQGNSA. V lost 3 bases to trimming and J lost 6 bases, with 14 bases between them. This CDR3 contains 15 residues. The CDR3 sequence: CASSFQGSASGELFF. The CDR3 DNA reads as TGTGCCAGCAGCTTCCAGGGGTCTGCGTCCGGGGAGCTGTTTTTT.

The chain couples TRBV5-6 to TRBJ2-1; D unclear. Trimming took 0 bases from V and 5 from J, leaving 15 bases between them. The CDR3 loop spans 16 amino acids. Looked up from germline, CDR1 is SGHDT and CDR2 is YYEEEE. The CDR3 DNA is TGTGCCAGCAGCTTGGCCTTCGGAACTACTAACAATGAGCAGTTCTTC. Its translation is CASSLAFGTTNNEQFF. Together with reference TRBV5-6 and TRBJ2-1, the CDR3 gives the full variable domain: DAGVTQSPTHLIKTRGQQVTLRCSPKSGHDTVSWYQQALGQGPQFIFQYYEEEERQRGNFPDRFSGHQFPNYSSELNVNALLLGDSALYLCASSLAFGTTNNEQFFGPGTRLTVL.